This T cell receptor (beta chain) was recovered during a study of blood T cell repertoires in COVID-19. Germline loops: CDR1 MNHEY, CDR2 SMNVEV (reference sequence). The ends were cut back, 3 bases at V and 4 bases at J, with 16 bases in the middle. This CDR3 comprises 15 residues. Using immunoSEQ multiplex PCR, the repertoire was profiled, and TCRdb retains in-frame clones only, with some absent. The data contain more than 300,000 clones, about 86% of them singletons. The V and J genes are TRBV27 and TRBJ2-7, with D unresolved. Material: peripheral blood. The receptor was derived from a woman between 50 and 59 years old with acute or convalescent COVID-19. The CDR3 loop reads CASSFLTAVVYEQYF. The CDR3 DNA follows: TGTGCCAGCAGTTTCTTGACGGCGGTTGTTTACGAGCAGTACTTC.